The 4 T cell receptor beta chains listed next were all sequenced from one sample in a study of blood T cell repertoires in COVID-19. Profiling relied on immunoSEQ multiplex PCR, and the TCRdb table lists in-frame clones only, not all of them. The sample has about 250,000 clones, roughly 80% seen once. The sample was peripheral blood. These receptors were obtained from a woman aged 70-85 years with acute or convalescent COVID-19.

The chain carries TRBV7-2 and TRBJ2-7; D is perhaps TRBD2 (6 bases). Germline CDR1 is SGHTA and CDR2 is FQGNSA. The CDR3 is 15 amino acids. Trimming pared 5 bases from V and 3 bases from J, leaving 17 bases between. The CDR3 spells CASSPIAAPYYEQYF. The CDR3 DNA is TGTGCCAGCAGCCCCATAGCGGCACCTTACTACGAGCAGTACTTC.

In regard to this clone: The same CDR3 arises from other DNA sequences in this sample as well. The chain combines TRBV5-4 with TRBJ2-5, with a tentative D call TRBD2 (6 bases). CDR1 is SGHNT, CDR2 YYREEE, per germline (reference sequence). This CDR3 spans 14 amino acids. The V gene lost 0 bases and the J gene lost 1 base, with 7 bases spanning the gap. CDR3 residues: CASSLAGVQETQYF. For the CDR3, the DNA is TGTGCCAGCAGCTTGGCGGGGGTCCAAGAGACCCAGTACTTC. Looking up the rest from reference TRBV5-4 and TRBJ2-5 gives the full variable domain: ETGVTQSPTHLIKTRGQQVTLRCSSQSGHNTVSWYQQALGQGPQFIFQYYREEENGRGNFPPRFSGLQFPNYSSELNVNALELDDSALYLCASSLAGVQETQYFGPGTRLLVL.

This clone occurred a few times. The CDR3 nucleotides are TGTGCCAGCAGCTCGGGACAGGCCGACTATGGCTACACCTTC. The encoded protein is CASSSGQADYGYTF. This chain uses TRBV5-6 with TRBJ1-2; 8 nucleotides agree with TRBD1. The germline CDR1 and CDR2 sequences are SGHDT and YYEEEE. The junction had 4 bases not matched to a gene; V was cut back by 3 bases and J by 3 bases. This CDR3 has 14 residues.

V and J are TRBV18 and TRBJ1-2; tentative D call: TRBD1 (5 bases). V dropped 2 bases and J dropped 0 bases, with 19 bases sitting between them. Germline V CDR1 and CDR2: KGHSH, LQKENI. The CDR3 length is 18 residues. In DNA, the CDR3 is TGTGCCAGCTCACCATCTTTGACAGAGATAGCTACTAACTATGGCTACACCTTC. The encoded protein is CASSPSLTEIATNYGYTF.